The source of this TCR beta chain is a study of cytomegalovirus exposure and HLA in healthy donors. As for the study in general: The 120 or so validation repertoires used the same platform as the roughly 670 first-cohort repertoires, a later analysis reported.

The CDR3 is 13 residues long. Germline V gene data show CDR1 as SGHTA and CDR2 as FQGTGA. The V end lost 5 bases, the J end lost 4 bases, and 12 bases lay between the germline ends. Libraries were prepared by immunoSEQ multiplex PCR; TCRdb keeps only in-frame clonotypes and omits some of them. Of more than 110,000 clones listed, about 90% were seen once; the top ten hold around 8%. Sequencing was done on a sample of PBMCs. This TCR derives from a woman younger than 35 in good health and CMV-seropositive. The chain combines TRBV7-3 with TRBJ2-7; possible D gene TRBD2, 5 bases. The CDR3 DNA reads as TGTGCCAGCAGCCGGGAAACTTCGTACGAGCAGTACTTC. It codes for CASSRETSYEQYF.